A single sample gave rise to the 27 T cell receptor beta chains below, sequenced in a study of long-term antiretroviral therapy in people with HIV. Survey-level resolution applied to immunoSEQ assay v3.0. The data were produced by immunoSEQ multiplex PCR, yet TCRdb's version contains in-frame clones alone and is incomplete. The data hold 20,000 to 25,000 clones, with 65% to 85% observed a single time. This specimen consisted of unsorted PBMCs, obtained about 4.1 years after starting antiretroviral therapy. The origin of the receptors is a man in his thirties or forties with HIV.

This clone was recorded a few times. The chain combines TRBV20-1 with TRBJ2-5; D is uncertain. The germline gives CDR1 DFQATT, CDR2 SNEGSKA (reference sequence). The CDR3 sequence is 10 residues long. Trimming pared 3 bases from V and 5 bases from J, leaving 4 bases between. CDR3 in amino acids: CSASVETQYF. The DNA of the CDR3 is TGCAGTGCTAGCGTGGAGACCCAGTACTTC.

This clone has just one count. V is TRBV15 and J is TRBJ2-1, with 10 bases aligning to TRBD2. V shed 0 bases and J 10 bases; nucleotides not matched to a gene: 12. Germline values: CDR1 LNHNV, CDR2 YYDKDF (reference sequence). CDR3 length: 17 amino acids. The CDR3 nucleotides are TGTGCCACCAGCAGAGATATAGCGGGAGGTGGGCTACGAGAGCAGTTCTTC. Its translation is CATSRDIAGGGLREQFF.

The chain links TRBV7-9 to TRBJ2-5, with D possibly TRBD2 on 6 matching bases. V lost 7 bases and J lost 6, with 18 bases in between. Germline V CDR1 and CDR2: SEHNR, FQNEAQ (reference sequence). This CDR3 spans 14 amino acids. The CDR3 DNA sequence: TGTGCCAGCATCAACCGGGACTCTTCGAAGACCCAGTACTTC. It yields the protein CASINRDSSKTQYF.

This clone occurred once. The chain carries TRBV12-5 and TRBJ1-3, with D perhaps matching TRBD1 (6 bases). Germline V gene data show CDR1 as LGHNT and CDR2 as FRNRAP. V shed 1 base and J shed 0 bases, with 16 bases lying between them. CDR3 length: 18 amino acids. The CDR3 region has the DNA TGTGCTAGTGGTTTGGAACTGGGGGGCTTGGCCTCTGGAAACACCATATATTTT. Its translation: CASGLELGGLASGNTIYF.

The chain recombines TRBV7-2 with TRBJ2-7; D remains ambiguous. V was pared by 3 bases and J by 4 bases, with 7 bases between. This CDR3 is built from 12 residues. Germline-derived CDR1 and CDR2 are SGHTA and FQGNSA. This CDR3 reads CASSLSRYEQYF. Here the CDR3 DNA reads TGTGCCAGCAGCTTGTCGAGATACGAGCAGTACTTC.

The chain uses TRBV6-1 and TRBJ1-2; TRBD1 matches at 7 bases. This CDR3 has 14 residues. The germline V gene encodes CDR1 MNHNS and CDR2 SASEGT. The J segment lost 8 bases and the V segment lost 5 bases, leaving 11 bases of the junction unmatched. The CDR3: CASSPQGPSVGYTF. CDR3 nucleotides: TGTGCCAGCAGTCCACAGGGGCCCTCTGTAGGCTACACCTTC.

The gene calls are TRBV27 and TRBJ1-2; 9 nucleotides match TRBD1. Per germline, CDR1 MNHEY and CDR2 SMNVEV (reference sequence). CDR3 length: 15 residues. V gave up 7 bases and J gave up 1 base; unmatched junction bases: 7. The CDR3 DNA sequence: TGTGCCAGCACACCGGGACAGGGACTTAACTATGGCTACACCTTC. This codes for CASTPGQGLNYGYTF.

The CDR3 region is CASSPHRDRAYNEQFF. The DNA for the CDR3 is TGCGCCAGCAGTCCACACCGGGACAGGGCCTACAATGAGCAGTTCTTC. J is TRBJ2-1 and V is TRBV4-1; TRBD1 matches 9 bases. With V trimmed by 6 bases and J by 2 bases, 8 bases remained unmatched. The CDR3 is 16 residues long. Germline V gene lookup returns CDR1 MGHRA and CDR2 YSYEKL.

The chain employs TRBV7-2 and TRBJ1-3, with TRBD1 matching over 8 bases. The germline CDR1 and CDR2 sequences are SGHTA and FQGNSA. CDR3 length: 18 residues. Unmatched junction bases numbered 13, after V lost 3 bases and J lost 3 bases. The CDR3 sequence is CASSLLTQADRGGNTIYF. CDR3 bases: TGTGCCAGCAGCTTGCTGACCCAGGCCGACAGGGGTGGAAACACCATATATTTT. The variable domain in full, completed from reference TRBV7-2 and TRBJ1-3, reads GAGVSQSPSNKVTEKGKDVELRCDPISGHTALYWYRQSLGQGLEFLIYFQGNSAPDKSGLPSDRFSAERTGGSVSTLTIQRTQQEDSAVYLCASSLLTQADRGGNTIYFGEGSWLTVV.

The V and J genes are TRBV19 and TRBJ2-7, with D possibly TRBD2 on 6 matching bases. V lost 5 bases and J 1 base, leaving 9 bases between the germline ends. The germline V gene encodes CDR1 LNHDA and CDR2 SQIVND (reference sequence). CDR3 length equals 13 residues. CDR3: CASSGGVSYEQYF. In DNA form, the CDR3 reads TGTGCCAGTAGTGGAGGGGTATCCTACGAGCAGTACTTC. Full variable domain (missing parts from reference TRBV19 and TRBJ2-7): DGGITQSPKYLFRKEGQNVTLSCEQNLNHDAMYWYRQDPGQGLRLIYYSQIVNDFQKGDIAEGYSVSREKKESFPLTVTSAQKNPTAFYLCASSGGVSYEQYFGPGTRLTVT.

The table lists this clone with a few counts. The chain carries TRBV30 and TRBJ1-5, with D perhaps matching TRBD1 (6 bases). Germline V gives CDR1 GTSNPN, CDR2 SVGIG (reference sequence). The CDR3 sequence is 14 residues long. V lost 4 bases and J lost 3, with 13 bases in between. The CDR3 spells CAWTGAGSNQPQHF. CDR3 DNA: TGTGCCTGGACAGGGGCAGGGTCCAATCAGCCCCAGCATTTT.

V is TRBV4-1 and J is TRBJ2-5; possible D gene TRBD2, 6 bases. V lost 0 bases and J lost 5, with 7 bases in between. The CDR3 extends over 13 amino acids. CDR1 and CDR2 (germline): MGHRA, YSYEKL. Here the CDR3 DNA reads TGCGCCAGCAGCCAAGATGGGGGGGAGACCCAGTACTTC. This gives the protein CASSQDGGETQYF.

The rearrangement links TRBV29-1 to TRBJ1-1; tentative D call: TRBD1 (5 bases). Germline V gene lookup returns CDR1 SQVTM and CDR2 ANQGSEA. V was cut by 6 bases and J by 6 bases, with 14 bases left in between. The CDR3 covers 12 residues. In DNA form, the CDR3 reads TGCAGCGTAGACCACCGGGGCGCTGAAGCTTTCTTT. This translates into CSVDHRGAEAFF.

This chain connects TRBV18 to TRBJ2-3; D is undetermined. V shed 2 bases and J shed 2 bases, with 8 bases lying between them. CDR3 length: 14 residues. Germline V gives CDR1 KGHSH, CDR2 LQKENI. In DNA, the CDR3 is TGTGCCAGCTCACCAGCATTATCCACAGATACGCAGTATTTT. This sequence encodes CASSPALSTDTQYF. The whole variable domain, filled in from reference TRBV18 and TRBJ2-3, reads NAGVMQNPRHLVRRRGQEARLRCSPMKGHSHVYWYRQLPEEGLKFMVYLQKENIIDESGMPKERFSAEFPKEGPSILRIQQVVRGDSAAYFCASSPALSTDTQYFGPGTRLTVL.

This chain links TRBV9 with TRBJ2-1; no firm D call. Trimming took off 4 bases at V and 10 bases at J, with 3 bases between the two ends. The CDR3 is 9 amino acids. Looked up from germline, CDR1 is SGDLS and CDR2 is YYNGEE. The CDR3 DNA follows: TGTGCCAGCAGCTCAGAGCAGTTCTTC. Translated: CASSSEQFF. Full variable domain (missing parts from reference TRBV9 and TRBJ2-1): DSGVTQTPKHLITATGQRVTLRCSPRSGDLSVYWYQQSLDQGLQFLIQYYNGEERAKGNILERFSAQQFPDLHSELNLSSLELGDSALYFCASSSEQFFGPGTRLTVL.

V is TRBV9 and J is TRBJ2-7; 7 bases line up with TRBD1. Germline V gene lookup returns CDR1 SGDLS and CDR2 YYNGEE. This CDR3 has 14 residues. V shed 3 bases and J 3 bases; nucleotides not matched to a gene: 6. The CDR3 is CASSDHRGDYEQYF. CDR3 nucleotides: TGTGCCAGCAGCGACCACAGGGGCGACTACGAGCAGTACTTC.

This rearrangement joins TRBV18 to TRBJ2-7; D is tentatively TRBD1 or TRBD2 (5 bases each). The CDR3 extends over 15 amino acids. V dropped 0 bases and J dropped 5 bases, with 14 bases sitting between them. Germline-derived CDR1 and CDR2 are KGHSH and LQKENI. CDR3 DNA: TGTGCCAGCTCACCACCAAACGGGGCCGGTCACGAGCAGTACTTC. Translating gives CASSPPNGAGHEQYF.

This chain joins TRBV4-1 and TRBJ1-2; 9 bases are a match to TRBD1. This CDR3 has 14 amino acids. Trimming took 5 bases from V and 3 from J; bases not matched to a gene: 4. Germline V CDR1 and CDR2: MGHRA, YSYEKL. The CDR3 DNA reads TGCGCCAGCAGCACCGACAGGGGGGACTATGGCTACACCTTC. Its protein product is CASSTDRGDYGYTF.

The rearrangement joins TRBV19 to TRBJ2-7, with D tentatively TRBD1 (5 bases). Deletions cut 5 bases from V and 0 bases from J, with 14 bases between. CDR1 and CDR2 from the germline V gene are LNHDA and SQIVND (reference sequence). The CDR3 is 15 amino acids. This CDR3 reads CASSGRGAYSYEQYF. The CDR3 nucleotides read TGTGCCAGTAGTGGGCGTGGGGCCTACTCCTACGAGCAGTACTTC.

The genes are TRBV27 and TRBJ1-4, with D tentatively TRBD1 (6 bases). Trimming shortened V by 5 bases and J by 7 bases, and 20 bases separated the two germline ends. Germline V lookup: CDR1 MNHEY, CDR2 SMNVEV (reference sequence). The CDR3 sequence is 16 residues long. CDR3 in amino acids: CASSLYIGGSGEKLFF. The DNA of the CDR3 is TGTGCCAGCAGTCTATACATAGGGGGGAGCGGTGAAAAACTGTTTTTT.

The genes are TRBV7-3 and TRBJ1-1, with a weak D call TRBD1 (6 bases). Germline CDR1 SGHTA, CDR2 FQGTGA. This CDR3 has 13 residues. V was shortened by 3 bases and J by 1 base, with 6 bases between the two germline ends. CDR3 amino acids: CASSLGQNTEAFF. The DNA for the CDR3 is TGTGCCAGCAGCTTGGGACAGAACACTGAAGCTTTCTTT.

This rearrangement joins TRBV19 to TRBJ2-1; 9 positions agree with TRBD2. Losses at the gene ends were 11 bases for V and 7 bases for J; bases not matched to a gene: 12. Germline lookup yields CDR1 LNHDA and CDR2 SQIVND (reference sequence). The CDR3 runs 14 residues. CDR3 sequence (DNA): TGTGCCCTCGGCGGTAGCGGGGGCCCAAATGAGCAGTTCTTC. As protein: CALGGSGGPNEQFF.

This chain connects TRBV11-2 to TRBJ2-3; D might be TRBD1 or TRBD2, each matching 6 bases. Germline CDR1 and CDR2: SGHAT and FQNNGV. Trimming left V 1 base short and J 3 bases short, with 11 bases between. The CDR3 length is 15 residues. In nucleotides, the CDR3 is TGTGCCAGCAGCTTAGTAGGGGGGAGGACAGATACGCAGTATTTT. It is translated as CASSLVGGRTDTQYF.

CDR3 sequence: CASSLPIYHTGGETQYF. In DNA, the CDR3 is TGTGCCAGCAGCCTTCCCATCTACCACACAGGGGGGGAGACCCAGTACTTC. The V gene is TRBV28, the J gene TRBJ2-5; 8 nucleotides match TRBD1. The CDR3 length is 17 residues. The germline gives CDR1 MDHEN, CDR2 SYDVKM. V was clipped by 6 bases and J by 5 bases; unmatched bases: 17.

CDR3 DNA sequence: TGTGCTAGTGGTTTGTCCCCCTACGAGCAGTACTTC. Translation gives CASGLSPYEQYF. This chain links TRBV12-5 with TRBJ2-7; the D is unclear. This CDR3 comprises 12 residues. Germline CDR1 is LGHNT and CDR2 is FRNRAP. The V gene lost 2 bases and the J gene lost 2 bases, with 4 bases spanning the gap. Filled out from reference TRBV12-5 and TRBJ2-7, the complete variable domain reads DARVTQTPRHKVTEMGQEVTMRCQPILGHNTVFWYRQTMMQGLELLAYFRNRAPLDDSGMPKDRFSAEMPDATLATLKIQPSEPRDSAVYFCASGLSPYEQYFGPGTRLTVT.

V usage is TRBV7-6 and J usage is TRBJ1-2; 7 nucleotides align to TRBD1. Germline trimming cut 0 bases from V and 8 bases from J; bases unmatched to any gene: 3. The CDR3 contains 13 residues. Germline V gene sequence: CDR1 SGHVS, CDR2 FNYEAQ. The CDR3: CASSLAGGEGYTF. As DNA, the CDR3 is TGTGCCAGCAGCTTAGCAGGGGGCGAGGGCTACACCTTC.

The chain links TRBV27 to TRBJ1-5, with 9 bases fitting TRBD1. CDR1 is MNHEY, CDR2 SMNVEV, per germline (reference sequence). V lost 5 bases to trimming and J lost 0 bases; unmatched junction nucleotides: 5. The CDR3 has 16 residues. The CDR3, as DNA: TGTGCCAGCAGTACCGGGACAGGGTATAGCAATCAGCCCCAGCATTTT. Encoded protein: CASSTGTGYSNQPQHF.